Below, 26 T cell receptor beta chains from the same sample are listed, as sequenced in a study of blood T cell repertoires in COVID-19. Using immunoSEQ multiplex PCR, the repertoire was profiled, and TCRdb retains in-frame clones only, with some absent. This table has around 110,000 clones, over 80% appearing once. The specimen sequenced was peripheral blood. These receptors all stem from a woman in her 70s with acute or convalescent COVID-19.

The V gene is TRBV18, the J gene TRBJ1-5, with TRBD1 matching over 8 bases. Per the germline V gene, CDR1 is KGHSH and CDR2 is LQKENI. This CDR3 spans 15 amino acids. V lost 3 bases and J lost 3; bases outside the gene matches: 4. The CDR3 here is CASSPQQGDNQPQHF. CDR3 nucleotides: TGTGCCAGCTCACCCCAACAGGGGGACAATCAGCCCCAGCATTTT.

J is TRBJ2-1 and V is TRBV15; 12 nucleotides match TRBD2. This CDR3 spans 14 amino acids. Trimming cost V 5 bases and J 7 bases; bases outside gene matches: 3. Germline V gives CDR1 LNHNV, CDR2 YYDKDF (reference sequence). This CDR3 is CATSPSGRANEQFF. The CDR3 region has the DNA TGTGCCACCAGCCCTAGCGGGAGGGCTAATGAGCAGTTCTTC.

The chain joins TRBV5-1 to TRBJ2-1, with 14 bases that match TRBD2. V lost 3 bases to trimming and J lost 4 bases; unmatched junction nucleotides: 6. The CDR3 sequence is 17 residues long. CDR1 SGHRS and CDR2 YFSETQ come from the germline V gene. The CDR3 DNA reads as TGCGCCAGCAGCTCTGGACTAGCGGGGGGCCTATACAATGAGCAGTTCTTC. Translated, it gives CASSSGLAGGLYNEQFF.

The chain joins TRBV10-3 to TRBJ2-5; D possibly corresponds to TRBD2 (6 bases). From germline, CDR1 is ENHRY and CDR2 SYGVKD. V was cut by 4 bases and J by 5 bases, with 17 bases left in between. CDR3 length: 15 amino acids. The CDR3 protein is CAISGPEGGEETQYF. CDR3 sequence (DNA): TGTGCCATCAGTGGGCCAGAGGGCGGGGAGGAGACCCAGTACTTC.

The V and J genes are TRBV2 and TRBJ2-3; perhaps TRBD1 as D (5 bases). Germline-derived CDR1 and CDR2 are SNHLY and FYNNEI. The CDR3 sequence is 16 residues long. Trimming removed 5 bases from V and 0 bases from J, with 15 bases in between. CDR3 nucleotides: TGTGCCAGCAGTTCTAGGGGTTTATCTAGCACAGATACGCAGTATTTT. The encoded protein is CASSSRGLSSTDTQYF.

This clone was observed a single time. The V call is TRBV6-1, the J call TRBJ2-3, with 9 bases lining up with TRBD2. The germline V gene has CDR1 MNHNS and CDR2 SASEGT. The CDR3 length is 14 residues. J lost 6 bases, V lost 1 base, and 2 bases had no gene match. CDR3 sequence reads: CASSEGLAGDTQYF. The DNA of the CDR3 is TGTGCCAGCAGTGAAGGTCTAGCGGGGGATACGCAGTATTTT.

The chain employs TRBV19 and TRBJ2-7; TRBD1 agrees at 9 bases. This CDR3 has 14 residues. Trimming at V came to 5 bases and at J to 3 bases, leaving 5 bases not matched to a gene. Germline V gene sequence: CDR1 LNHDA, CDR2 SQIVND (reference sequence). Written as DNA, the CDR3 is TGTGCCAGTAGTCTTACAGGGGGCGTCTACGAGCAGTACTTC. Translating gives CASSLTGGVYEQYF.

This clone was seen a handful of times. The chain combines TRBV28 with TRBJ2-1, with 13 nucleotides matching TRBD2. This CDR3 spans 14 amino acids. The germline gives CDR1 MDHEN, CDR2 SYDVKM. Trimming cost V 5 bases and J 9 bases; bases outside gene matches: 4. CDR3 sequence (DNA): TGTGCCAGCAGTGGACTAGCGGGAGCGAGTGAGCAGTTCTTC. Protein product: CASSGLAGASEQFF.

The chain uses TRBV27 and TRBJ2-7; D is perhaps TRBD2 (5 bases). Germline CDR1 reads MNHEY; CDR2 reads SMNVEV (reference sequence). Trimming pared 6 bases from V and 0 bases from J, leaving 12 bases between. This CDR3 has 14 residues. CDR3 loop: CASSPRGSSYEQYF. The CDR3 DNA is TGTGCCAGCAGCCCCAGAGGGAGCTCCTACGAGCAGTACTTC.

This chain's CDR3 is CASSDRQGVYEQYF. In DNA form, the CDR3 reads TGTGCCAGCAGTGACCGGCAGGGGGTTTACGAGCAGTACTTC. V gene TRBV27 combines with J gene TRBJ2-7, with 7 bases matching TRBD1. V lost 5 bases and J lost 4; bases outside the gene matches: 8. This CDR3 comprises 14 residues. Germline values: CDR1 MNHEY, CDR2 SMNVEV (reference sequence).

This clone was picked up a small number of times. This chain joins TRBV18 and TRBJ1-4, with 8 bases aligning to TRBD1. Germline CDR1 reads KGHSH; CDR2 reads LQKENI. V was clipped by 5 bases and J by 3 bases; unmatched bases: 11. The CDR3 length is 17 residues. In DNA, the CDR3 is TGTGCCAGCTCATCTCGACAGGGGTCCTTGCCTAATGAAAAACTGTTTTTT. Its protein product is CASSSRQGSLPNEKLFF.

V and J are TRBV5-1 and TRBJ2-7, with D maybe TRBD1 (5 bases). The V gene's germline CDR1 is SGHRS and CDR2 YFSETQ. Trimming took 4 bases from V and 5 from J, leaving 13 bases between them. This CDR3 region has 13 residues. The CDR3: CASSTDMGNEQYF. The CDR3 DNA reads as TGCGCCAGCAGCACGGACATGGGAAACGAGCAGTACTTC. Full variable domain (rest looked up from reference TRBV5-1 and TRBJ2-7): KAGVTQTPRYLIKTRGQQVTLSCSPISGHRSVSWYQQTPGQGLQFLFEYFSETQRNKGNFPGRFSGRQFSNSRSEMNVSTLELGDSALYLCASSTDMGNEQYFGPGTRLTVT.

The chain has TRBV12-3 or TRBV12-4 and TRBJ2-2; D gene unclear. V was shortened by 6 bases and J by 8 bases, with 7 bases between the two germline ends. This CDR3 contains 11 residues. For the CDR3, the DNA is TGTGCCAGCAGCTACCCGGGGGAGCTGTTTTTT. Encoded protein: CASSYPGELFF.

The V and J genes are TRBV5-1 and TRBJ2-1, with TRBD2 matching over 8 bases. CDR1 SGHRS and CDR2 YFSETQ come from the germline V gene. Trimming cost V 0 bases and J 10 bases; bases outside gene matches: 6. This CDR3 is 14 amino acids long. This CDR3 reads CASSLELAEVEQFF. In nucleotides, the CDR3 is TGCGCCAGCAGCTTGGAACTAGCGGAAGTAGAGCAGTTCTTC.

The CDR3 sequence: CASSWDRSSNEQYF. The CDR3 nucleotides are TGTGCCAGCAGCTGGGACAGGTCGTCAAACGAGCAGTACTTC. The chain uses TRBV7-9 and TRBJ2-7, with 8 bases aligning to TRBD1. This CDR3 has 14 amino acids. Trimming at V came to 4 bases and at J to 5 bases, leaving 7 bases not matched to a gene. Germline V lookup: CDR1 SEHNR, CDR2 FQNEAQ (reference sequence).

The gene calls are TRBV6-5 and TRBJ1-1; 7 bases agree with TRBD1. CDR1 and CDR2 from the germline V gene are MNHEY and SVGAGI. This CDR3 spans 13 amino acids. V lost 6 bases and J lost 5; bases outside the gene matches: 6. The CDR3 protein is CASSVQGGTEAFF. The CDR3 DNA follows: TGTGCCAGCAGCGTCCAGGGGGGAACTGAAGCTTTCTTT.

The V call is TRBV4-1, the J call TRBJ2-5, with D perhaps matching TRBD2 (6 bases). CDR3 length: 15 residues. Germline loops: CDR1 MGHRA, CDR2 YSYEKL. The V end was cut by 4 bases, the J end by 2 bases, with 14 bases between. The CDR3 bases are TGCGCCAGCAGCCCACAGGAGGGCGGGCAAGAGACCCAGTACTTC. Translation gives CASSPQEGGQETQYF.

The V gene is TRBV5-1, the J gene TRBJ2-1; a weak D match, TRBD2 (5 bases). The CDR3 totals 12 residues. V was clipped by 4 bases and J by 11 bases, with 13 bases between them. Germline loops: CDR1 SGHRS, CDR2 YFSETQ. The CDR3 sequence is CASSNLREKQFF. The CDR3 DNA sequence: TGCGCCAGCAGCAATCTTAGGGAGAAGCAGTTCTTC.

This chain joins TRBV5-4 and TRBJ2-7, with TRBD1 matching 7 bases. Unmatched junction bases numbered 7, after V lost 4 bases and J lost 0 bases. Looked up from germline, CDR1 is SGHNT and CDR2 is YYREEE (reference sequence). This CDR3 is built from 15 residues. The CDR3 sequence: CASSPGTAVSYEQYF. The CDR3 DNA sequence: TGTGCCAGCAGCCCAGGGACAGCCGTCTCCTACGAGCAGTACTTC.

The chain links TRBV28 to TRBJ2-5, with D possibly matching TRBD1 (6 bases). In germline, CDR1 is MDHEN, CDR2 SYDVKM. This CDR3 has 14 residues. Trimming removed 3 bases from V and 5 bases from J, with 13 bases in between. The CDR3: CASSFVARGETQYF. The CDR3 nucleotides are TGTGCCAGCAGTTTCGTGGCAAGGGGGGAGACCCAGTACTTC.

This chain joins TRBV4-1 and TRBJ1-2; 9 bases line up with TRBD1. CDR1 is MGHRA, CDR2 YSYEKL, per germline. V shed 5 bases and J 4 bases; nucleotides not matched to a gene: 8. CDR3 length: 15 residues. CDR3 DNA: TGCGCCAGCAGCACTAACAGGGGGCTCGTCTATGGCTACACCTTC. It encodes CASSTNRGLVYGYTF.

J is TRBJ2-7 and V is TRBV28; 13 positions agree with TRBD2. Trimming at V came to 5 bases and at J to 4 bases, leaving 8 bases not matched to a gene. Germline V gene sequence: CDR1 MDHEN, CDR2 SYDVKM. The length of the CDR3 is 16 residues. The CDR3 region is CASSRPKGLAGYEQYF. For the CDR3, the DNA is TGTGCCAGCAGTCGTCCGAAGGGACTAGCGGGATACGAGCAGTACTTC. Complete variable domain (other parts from reference TRBV28 and TRBJ2-7): DVKVTQSSRYLVKRTGEKVFLECVQDMDHENMFWYRQDPGLGLRLIYFSYDVKMKEKGDIPEGYSVSREKKERFSLILESASTNQTSMYLCASSRPKGLAGYEQYFGPGTRLTVT.

The V gene is TRBV7-9, the J gene TRBJ2-5, with 9 bases lining up with TRBD2. Germline V lookup: CDR1 SEHNR, CDR2 FQNEAQ (reference sequence). The CDR3 loop spans 14 amino acids. Trimming removed 3 bases from V and 5 bases from J; junction bases left unmatched: 4. CDR3 coding DNA: TGTGCCAGCAGCTTTAGCGGGAGCGGGGAGACCCAGTACTTC. Translated, it gives CASSFSGSGETQYF.

In DNA, the CDR3 is TGTGCCAGCAGCTTTAGCATGGATCAGCCCCAGCATTTT. Its translation: CASSFSMDQPQHF. The rearrangement joins TRBV12-3 or TRBV12-4 to TRBJ1-5; D not resolved. V lost 6 bases and J lost 5, with 11 bases in between. The CDR3 has 13 residues.

The chain recombines TRBV6-6 with TRBJ2-3, with 8 bases that match TRBD2. The junction had 16 bases not matched to a gene; V was cut back by 5 bases and J by 6 bases. The germline CDR1 and CDR2 sequences are MNHNY and SVGAGI (reference sequence). This CDR3 comprises 17 residues. CDR3 amino acids: CASSPGSPGTSLDTQYF. The DNA of the CDR3 is TGTGCCAGCAGTCCAGGGTCTCCCGGGACTAGTCTGGATACGCAGTATTTT.

This chain connects TRBV9 to TRBJ2-1; possible D gene TRBD2, 6 bases. This CDR3 comprises 18 residues. The V end was cut by 0 bases, the J end by 3 bases, with 19 bases between. The germline CDR1 and CDR2 sequences are SGDLS and YYNGEE. The CDR3 is CASSVEPLGSGYYNEQFF. Written as DNA, the CDR3 is TGTGCCAGCAGCGTAGAACCCCTAGGCAGCGGGTACTACAATGAGCAGTTCTTC.